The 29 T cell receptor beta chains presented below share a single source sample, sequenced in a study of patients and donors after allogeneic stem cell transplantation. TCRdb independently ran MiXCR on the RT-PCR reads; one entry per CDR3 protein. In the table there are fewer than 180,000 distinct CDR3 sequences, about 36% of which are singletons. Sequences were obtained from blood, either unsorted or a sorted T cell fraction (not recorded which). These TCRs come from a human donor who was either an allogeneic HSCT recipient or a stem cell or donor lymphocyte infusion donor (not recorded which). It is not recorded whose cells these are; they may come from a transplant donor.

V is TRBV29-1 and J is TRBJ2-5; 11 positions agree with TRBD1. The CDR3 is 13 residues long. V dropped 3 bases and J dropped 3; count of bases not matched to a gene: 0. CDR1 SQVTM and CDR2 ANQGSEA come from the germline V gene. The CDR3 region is CSVEGQGEETQYF. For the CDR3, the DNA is TGCAGCGTTGAGGGACAGGGGGAAGAGACCCAGTACTTC.

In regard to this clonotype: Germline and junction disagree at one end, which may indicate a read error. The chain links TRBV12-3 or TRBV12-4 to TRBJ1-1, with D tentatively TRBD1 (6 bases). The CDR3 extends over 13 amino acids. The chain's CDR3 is CASTGGGGTESFF. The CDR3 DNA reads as TGTGCCAGCACAGGAGGGGGAGGCACTGAATCTTTCTTT.

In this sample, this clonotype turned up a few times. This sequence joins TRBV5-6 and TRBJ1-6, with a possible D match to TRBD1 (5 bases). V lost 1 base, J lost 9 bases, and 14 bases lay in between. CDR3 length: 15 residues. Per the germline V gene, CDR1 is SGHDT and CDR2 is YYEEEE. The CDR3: CASSLYGSQGSPLHF. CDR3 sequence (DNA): TGTGCCAGCAGCTTGTACGGCAGTCAGGGTTCACCCCTCCACTTT.

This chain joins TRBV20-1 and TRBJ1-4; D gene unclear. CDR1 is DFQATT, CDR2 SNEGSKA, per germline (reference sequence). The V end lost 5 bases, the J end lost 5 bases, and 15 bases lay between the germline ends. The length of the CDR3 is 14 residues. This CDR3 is CSAVGLTKNEKLFF. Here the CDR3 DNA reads TGCAGTGCTGTGGGCCTCACGAAGAATGAAAAACTGTTTTTT.

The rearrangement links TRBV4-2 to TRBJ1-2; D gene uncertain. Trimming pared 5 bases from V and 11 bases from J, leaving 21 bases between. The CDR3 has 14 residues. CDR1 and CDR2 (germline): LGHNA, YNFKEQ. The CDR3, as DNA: TGTGCCAGCAGCGACCCCTTGTGGGGAATAGGGTACACCTTC. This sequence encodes CASSDPLWGIGYTF.

CDR3 in DNA: TGTGCCTGGAGTGTAAGGTTCGACACTGAAGCTTTCTTT. Its translation: CAWSVRFDTEAFF. This chain links TRBV30 with TRBJ1-1; D gene ambiguous. V was clipped by 0 bases and J by 3 bases, with 8 bases between them. The CDR3 is 13 amino acids. Germline V gives CDR1 GTSNPN, CDR2 SVGIG (reference sequence).

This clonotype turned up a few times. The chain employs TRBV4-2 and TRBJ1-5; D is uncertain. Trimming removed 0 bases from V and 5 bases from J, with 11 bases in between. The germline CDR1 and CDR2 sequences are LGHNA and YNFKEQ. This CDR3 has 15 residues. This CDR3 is CASSQDGRTDQPQHF. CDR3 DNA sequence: TGTGCCAGCAGCCAAGATGGCAGGACTGATCAGCCCCAGCATTTT.

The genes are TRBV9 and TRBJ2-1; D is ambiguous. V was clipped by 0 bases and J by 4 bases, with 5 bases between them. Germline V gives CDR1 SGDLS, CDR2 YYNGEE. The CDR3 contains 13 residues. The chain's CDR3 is CASSVDAYNEQFF. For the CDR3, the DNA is TGTGCCAGCAGCGTAGATGCTTACAATGAGCAGTTCTTC.

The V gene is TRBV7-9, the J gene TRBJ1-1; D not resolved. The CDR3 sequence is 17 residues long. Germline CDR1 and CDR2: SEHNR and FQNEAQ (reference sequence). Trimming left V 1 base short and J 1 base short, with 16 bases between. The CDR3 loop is CASSLVSDATKNTEAFF. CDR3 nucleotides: TGTGCCAGCAGCTTAGTGTCGGACGCGACAAAGAACACTGAAGCTTTCTTT.

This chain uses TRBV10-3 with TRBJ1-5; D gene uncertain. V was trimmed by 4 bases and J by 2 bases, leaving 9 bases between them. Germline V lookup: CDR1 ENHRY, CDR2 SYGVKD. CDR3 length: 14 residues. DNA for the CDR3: TGTGCCATCAGTGTGGAGGGAGGCAATCAGCCCCAGCATTTT. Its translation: CAISVEGGNQPQHF.

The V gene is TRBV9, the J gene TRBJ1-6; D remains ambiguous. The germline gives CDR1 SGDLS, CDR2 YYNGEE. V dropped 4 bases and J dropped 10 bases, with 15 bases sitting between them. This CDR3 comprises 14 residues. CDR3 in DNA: TGTGCCAGCAGCAGGCAGGACGGGTCCTCACCCCTCCACTTT. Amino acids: CASSRQDGSSPLHF.

The CDR3 region is CASTGLNGYTF. The CDR3 bases are TGTGCCAGTACAGGGCTAAATGGCTACACCTTC. The chain joins TRBV12-3 or TRBV12-4 to TRBJ1-2, with a tentative D call TRBD1 (6 bases). The CDR3 sequence is 11 residues long. V shed 9 bases and J shed 6 bases, with 11 bases lying between them.

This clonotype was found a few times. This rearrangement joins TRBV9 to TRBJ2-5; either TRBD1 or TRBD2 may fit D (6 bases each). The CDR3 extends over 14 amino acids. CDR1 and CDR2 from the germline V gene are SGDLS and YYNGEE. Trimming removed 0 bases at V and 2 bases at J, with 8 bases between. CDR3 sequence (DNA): TGTGCCAGCAGCGTAGGAGGGGGGCAAGAGACCCAGTACTTC. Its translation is CASSVGGGQETQYF.

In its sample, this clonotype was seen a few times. The CDR3 here is CAISDPLGGLQETQYF. CDR3 nucleotides: TGTGCCATCAGTGACCCTCTTGGGGGACTCCAAGAGACCCAGTACTTC. V usage is TRBV10-3 and J usage is TRBJ2-5, with a weak D call TRBD2 (6 bases). The germline CDR1 and CDR2 sequences are ENHRY and SYGVKD. This CDR3 region has 16 residues. Deletions cut 3 bases from V and 1 base from J, with 15 bases between.

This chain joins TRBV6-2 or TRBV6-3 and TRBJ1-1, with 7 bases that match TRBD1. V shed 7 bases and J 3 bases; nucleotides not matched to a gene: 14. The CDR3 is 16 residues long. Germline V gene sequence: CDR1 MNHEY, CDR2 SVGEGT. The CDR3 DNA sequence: TGTGCCAGCACCGGGTCGAGGGGGCGGTGGGACACTGAAGCTTTCTTT. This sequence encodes CASTGSRGRWDTEAFF.

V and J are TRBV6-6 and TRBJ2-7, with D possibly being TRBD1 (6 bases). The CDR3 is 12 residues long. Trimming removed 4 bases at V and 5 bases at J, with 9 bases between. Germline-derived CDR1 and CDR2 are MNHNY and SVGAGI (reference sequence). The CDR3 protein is CASSFTGNEQYV. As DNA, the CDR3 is TGTGCCAGCAGTTTTACAGGGAACGAGCAGTACGTC.

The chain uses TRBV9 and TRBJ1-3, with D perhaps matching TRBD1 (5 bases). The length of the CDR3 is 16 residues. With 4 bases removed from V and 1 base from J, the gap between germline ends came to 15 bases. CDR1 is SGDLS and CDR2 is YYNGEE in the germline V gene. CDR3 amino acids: CASSRRRGLSGNTIYF. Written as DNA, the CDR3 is TGTGCCAGCAGCCGCCGGCGGGGCCTATCTGGAAACACCATATATTTT.

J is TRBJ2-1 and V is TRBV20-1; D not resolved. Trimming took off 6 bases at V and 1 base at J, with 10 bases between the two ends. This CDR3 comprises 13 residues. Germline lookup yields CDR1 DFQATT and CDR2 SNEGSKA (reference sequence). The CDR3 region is CSAAVGSYNEQFF. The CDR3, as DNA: TGCAGTGCCGCGGTTGGGTCCTACAATGAGCAGTTCTTC.

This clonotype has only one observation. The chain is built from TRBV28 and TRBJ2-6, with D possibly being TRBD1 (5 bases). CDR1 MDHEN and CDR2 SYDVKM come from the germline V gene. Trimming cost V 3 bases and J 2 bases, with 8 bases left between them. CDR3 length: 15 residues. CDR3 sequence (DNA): TGTGCCAGCAGTTTCGCCAGGGCTGGGGCCAACGTCCTGACTTTC. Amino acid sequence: CASSFARAGANVLTF.

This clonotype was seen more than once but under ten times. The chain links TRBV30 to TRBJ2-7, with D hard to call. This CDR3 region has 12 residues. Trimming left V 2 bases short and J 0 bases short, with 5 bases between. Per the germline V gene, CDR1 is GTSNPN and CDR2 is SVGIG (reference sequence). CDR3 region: CAWSTVSYEQYF. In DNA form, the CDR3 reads TGTGCCTGGAGTACCGTCTCCTACGAGCAGTACTTC.

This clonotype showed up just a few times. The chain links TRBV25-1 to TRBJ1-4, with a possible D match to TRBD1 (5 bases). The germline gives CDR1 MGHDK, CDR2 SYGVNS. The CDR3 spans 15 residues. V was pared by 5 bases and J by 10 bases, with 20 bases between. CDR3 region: CASSRNTPSGGKLFF. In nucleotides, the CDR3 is TGTGCCAGCAGTCGTAATACTCCTAGTGGGGGAAAACTGTTTTTT.

CDR3 DNA sequence: TGTGCCAGCAGACCACAGGGGACCTCCTACGAGCAGTACTTC. This translates into CASRPQGTSYEQYF. The chain links TRBV2 to TRBJ2-7; 7 bases map to TRBD1. V was clipped by 6 bases and J by 0 bases; unmatched bases: 5. The germline gives CDR1 SNHLY, CDR2 FYNNEI. This CDR3 has 14 residues.

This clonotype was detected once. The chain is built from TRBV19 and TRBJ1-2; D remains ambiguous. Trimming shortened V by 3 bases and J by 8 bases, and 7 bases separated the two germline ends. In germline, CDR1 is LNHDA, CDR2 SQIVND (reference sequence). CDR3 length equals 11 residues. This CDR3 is CASSIGVGYTF. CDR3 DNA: TGTGCCAGTAGTATCGGCGTGGGCTACACCTTC.

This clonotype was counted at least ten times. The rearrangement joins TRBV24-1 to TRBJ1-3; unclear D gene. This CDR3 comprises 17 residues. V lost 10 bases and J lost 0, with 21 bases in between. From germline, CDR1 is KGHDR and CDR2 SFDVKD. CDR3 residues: CATLDRLDTNSGNTIYF. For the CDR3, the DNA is TGTGCCACATTGGATCGGCTTGACACAAACTCTGGAAACACCATATATTTT.

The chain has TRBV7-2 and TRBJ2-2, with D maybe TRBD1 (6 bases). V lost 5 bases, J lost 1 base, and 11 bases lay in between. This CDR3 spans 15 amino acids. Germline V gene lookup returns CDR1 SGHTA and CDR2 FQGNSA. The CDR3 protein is CASSHRGGNTGELFF. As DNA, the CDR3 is TGTGCCAGCAGCCACCGAGGGGGGAACACCGGGGAGCTGTTTTTT. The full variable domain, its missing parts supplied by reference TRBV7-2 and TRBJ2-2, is GAGVSQSPSNKVTEKGKDVELRCDPISGHTALYWYRQSLGQGLEFLIYFQGNSAPDKSGLPSDRFSAERTGGSVSTLTIQRTQQEDSAVYLCASSHRGGNTGELFFGEGSRLTVL.

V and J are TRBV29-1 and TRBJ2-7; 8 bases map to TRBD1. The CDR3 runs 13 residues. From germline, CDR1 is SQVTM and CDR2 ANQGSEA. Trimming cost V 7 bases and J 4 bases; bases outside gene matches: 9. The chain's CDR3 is CSALQGGLYEQYF. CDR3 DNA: TGCAGCGCCCTACAGGGGGGCTTATACGAGCAGTACTTC.

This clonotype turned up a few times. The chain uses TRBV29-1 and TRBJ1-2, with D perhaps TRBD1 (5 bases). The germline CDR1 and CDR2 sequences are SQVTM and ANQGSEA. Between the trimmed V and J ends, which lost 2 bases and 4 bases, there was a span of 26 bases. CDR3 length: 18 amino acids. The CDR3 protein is CSVETRKRGGVGGYGYTF. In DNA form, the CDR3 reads TGCAGCGTTGAAACTCGGAAGAGGGGAGGAGTGGGAGGCTATGGCTACACCTTC.

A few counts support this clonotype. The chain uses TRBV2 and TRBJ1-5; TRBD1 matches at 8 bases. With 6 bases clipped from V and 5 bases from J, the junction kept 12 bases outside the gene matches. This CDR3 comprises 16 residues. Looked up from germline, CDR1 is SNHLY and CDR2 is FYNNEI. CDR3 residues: CASRSFLDRADQPQHF. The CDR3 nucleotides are TGTGCCAGCAGATCTTTTTTGGACAGGGCGGATCAGCCCCAGCATTTT.

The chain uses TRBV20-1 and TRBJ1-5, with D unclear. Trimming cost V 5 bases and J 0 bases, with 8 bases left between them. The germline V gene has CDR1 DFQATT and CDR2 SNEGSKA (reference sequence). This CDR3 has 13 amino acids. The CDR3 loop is CSAAPDSNQPQHF. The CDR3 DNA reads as TGCAGTGCTGCTCCTGATAGCAATCAGCCCCAGCATTTT.